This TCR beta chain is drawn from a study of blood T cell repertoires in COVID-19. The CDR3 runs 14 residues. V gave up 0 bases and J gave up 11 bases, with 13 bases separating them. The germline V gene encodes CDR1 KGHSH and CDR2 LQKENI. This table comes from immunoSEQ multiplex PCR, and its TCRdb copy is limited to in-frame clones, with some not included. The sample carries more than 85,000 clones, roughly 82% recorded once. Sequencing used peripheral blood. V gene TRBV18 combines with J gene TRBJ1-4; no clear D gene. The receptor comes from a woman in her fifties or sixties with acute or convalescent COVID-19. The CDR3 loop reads CASSPPNEYPKLFF. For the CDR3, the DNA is TGTGCCAGCTCACCACCGAATGAGTACCCGAAACTGTTTTTT.